These T cell receptor beta chains were read from a single sample in a study of blood T cells in healthy people across ages. TCRdb re-called the 5' RACE reads with MiXCR, one entry per CDR3 protein. The sample shows hundreds of thousands of distinct CDR3 sequences, around 49% of them seen only once. Sequenced input: blood. The receptor set was obtained from an older woman in good health. The CDR3 runs from the conserved cysteine through the conserved F or W. Each record gives: D gene, J gene, clone size, V gene, CDR3 protein, CDR3 DNA. D genes are given only for firm matches. A clone size is listed for some rows: how often the clone was seen (once, few, many), or a class if it is expanded.

>NA|TRBJ2-3|NA|TRBV7-2
CASSRRGGGSTDTQYF
TGTGCCAGCAGCCGGCGGGGAGGAGGTAGCACAGATACGCAGTATTTT
>TRBD2|TRBJ2-3|NA|TRBV7-2
CASSTMGLAGDTQYF
TGTGCCAGCAGCACAATGGGACTAGCGGGAGATACGCAGTATTTT
>TRBD2|TRBJ2-1|NA|TRBV28
CASSWEGNNEQFF
TGTGCCAGCAGTTGGGAGGGCAACAATGAGCAGTTCTTC
>TRBD1|TRBJ2-3|few|TRBV5-1
CASSLAGQEWDTQYF
TGCGCCAGCAGCCTGGCGGGACAGGAATGGGATACGCAGTATTTT
>NA|TRBJ2-3|few|TRBV20-1
CSAGDPSTDTQYF
TGCAGTGCTGGCGACCCAAGCACAGATACGCAGTATTTT
>NA|TRBJ2-5|NA|TRBV7-7
CASSQTGPSQTQYF
TGTGCTAGCAGCCAGACGGGACCCTCTCAGACCCAGTACTTC
>NA|TRBJ1-2|NA|TRBV27
CASSRARTDGGYTF
TGTGCCAGCAGTCGCGCCCGGACGGACGGTGGCTACACCTTC
>NA|TRBJ1-4|many|TRBV20-1
CSARIWGKLFF
TGCAGTGCTAGGATTTGGGGAAAACTGTTTTTT
>NA|TRBJ2-7|few|TRBV6-2/TRBV6-3
CASPPQRNEQYF
TGTGCCAGCCCCCCTCAAAGAAACGAGCAGTACTTC
>NA|TRBJ2-5|NA|TRBV29-1
CSGLKLAARLQETQYF
TGCAGCGGCTTGAAATTAGCGGCTCGACTCCAAGAGACCCAGTACTTC
>NA|TRBJ1-2|NA|TRBV3-1
CASSQIEGYGYTF
TGTGCCAGCAGCCAAATAGAGGGCTATGGCTACACCTTC
>NA|TRBJ1-2|NA|TRBV7-2
CASSVEGKGGYTF
TGTGCCAGCAGCGTTGAGGGAAAGGGAGGCTACACCTTC
>NA|TRBJ2-1|NA|TRBV7-2
CASSLAVTNSYNEQFF
TGTGCCAGCAGCTTAGCCGTGACTAACTCCTACAATGAGCAGTTCTTC
>NA|TRBJ1-6|NA|TRBV9
CASSAGHANSPLHF
TGTGCCAGCAGCGCAGGACATGCTAATTCACCCCTCCACTTT
>TRBD1|TRBJ2-2|NA|TRBV10-3
CAISESEQGVWTGELFF
TGTGCCATCAGTGAGTCGGAGCAGGGGGTGTGGACCGGGGAGCTGTTTTTT
>NA|TRBJ1-1|NA|TRBV28
CASSRWTSLVAEAFF
TGTGCCAGCAGCCGCTGGACATCACTGGTCGCTGAAGCTTTCTTT
>NA|TRBJ2-3|NA|TRBV2
CASSGAGSRADTQYF
TGTGCCAGCAGTGGTGCGGGAAGTCGCGCAGATACGCAGTATTTT
>NA|TRBJ2-3|few|TRBV7-2
CASRTKDTQYF
TGTGCCAGCAGAACTAAAGATACGCAGTATTTT
>TRBD2|TRBJ2-1|NA|TRBV20-1
CSARSGLVNEQFF
TGCAGTGCTAGATCCGGACTAGTCAATGAGCAGTTCTTC
>NA|TRBJ1-5|once|TRBV14
CASSPSRRALYSNQPQHF
TGTGCCAGCAGCCCCTCGCGCAGGGCGCTATATAGCAATCAGCCCCAGCATTTT
>NA|TRBJ2-6|NA|TRBV7-2
CASSSQGNKFSGANVLTF
TGTGCCAGCAGCTCCCAGGGGAATAAATTCTCTGGGGCCAACGTCCTGACTTTC
>NA|TRBJ2-4|once|TRBV7-2
CASSEPGSLLGIQYF
TGTGCCAGCTCCGAGCCGGGAAGCCTGTTGGGGATTCAGTACTTC
>TRBD2|TRBJ2-1|NA|TRBV14
CASSARLAGENEQFF
TGTGCCAGCAGCGCCCGACTAGCGGGAGAAAATGAGCAGTTCTTC
>TRBD1|TRBJ2-1|NA|TRBV7-2
CASSLRGQRYNEQFF
TGTGCCAGCAGCTTAAGGGGACAGAGATACAATGAGCAGTTCTTC
>NA|TRBJ1-2|NA|TRBV5-6
CASQREGNGYTF
TGTGCCAGTCAAAGAGAGGGAAACGGCTACACCTTC